These 32 T cell receptor beta chains came from one sample sequenced in a study of blood T cell repertoires in COVID-19. Here immunoSEQ multiplex PCR was the method, and the copy in TCRdb shows in-frame clones only, minus some. The sample lists about 65,000 clones, more than 80% seen once, with around 14% in the top ten. Sequencing was done on a sample of peripheral blood. The receptors come from a man older than 75 with acute or convalescent COVID-19.

V and J are TRBV12-3 or TRBV12-4 and TRBJ1-1; D might be TRBD1 (6 bases). The CDR3 has 12 residues. Deletions cut 5 bases from V and 7 bases from J, with 11 bases between. The CDR3 region has the DNA TGTGCCAGCAGTACAGGACAGCTTGAAGCTTTCTTT. This codes for CASSTGQLEAFF.

The CDR3 is CASSLWRSTDTQYF. As DNA, the CDR3 is TGTGCCAGCAGCTTGTGGAGAAGCACAGATACGCAGTATTTT. V usage is TRBV5-8 and J usage is TRBJ2-3, with unresolved D. Germline CDR1 is SGHTS and CDR2 is YDEGEE. There are 14 residues in the CDR3. Trimming shortened V by 1 base and J by 0 bases, and 6 bases separated the two germline ends.

V usage is TRBV29-1 and J usage is TRBJ2-3, with 9 bases matching TRBD2. Germline loops: CDR1 SQVTM, CDR2 ANQGSEA. CDR3 length: 15 amino acids. The ends lost 3 bases at V and 1 base at J; junction bases unmatched: 5. The CDR3 nucleotides read TGCAGCGTTGAGGGCGGGGGGGTCGGCACAGATACGCAGTATTTT. Residues: CSVEGGGVGTDTQYF.

This clone was counted between two and nine times. The gene calls are TRBV2 and TRBJ1-1, with 8 nucleotides matching TRBD1. Trimming at V came to 7 bases and at J to 3 bases, leaving 7 bases not matched to a gene. CDR3 length: 14 amino acids. CDR1 is SNHLY, CDR2 FYNNEI, per germline. This CDR3 is CASIKTGVDTEAFF. In DNA, the CDR3 is TGTGCCAGCATTAAGACAGGGGTTGACACTGAAGCTTTCTTT.

The chain has TRBV4-1 and TRBJ2-1, with D unresolved. This CDR3 is built from 17 residues. Germline CDR1 is MGHRA and CDR2 is YSYEKL. V was trimmed by 0 bases and J by 0 bases, leaving 12 bases between them. The CDR3 reads CASSQDRAASSYNEQFF. Here the CDR3 DNA reads TGCGCCAGCAGCCAAGACCGCGCCGCGAGCTCCTACAATGAGCAGTTCTTC.

The chain links TRBV5-8 to TRBJ1-1; possible D gene TRBD1, 6 bases. Between the trimmed V and J ends, which lost 7 bases and 1 base, there was a span of 14 bases. The CDR3 contains 14 residues. Germline lookup yields CDR1 SGHTS and CDR2 YDEGEE. Here the CDR3 DNA reads TGTGCCAGCGGCGCCTGGGGACAGAACACTGAAGCTTTCTTT. The encoded protein is CASGAWGQNTEAFF.

The J gene is TRBJ1-1, the V gene TRBV3-1 (or the pseudogene TRBV3-2); perhaps TRBD1 as D (5 bases). The CDR3 consists of 13 residues. The V end was cut by 5 bases, the J end by 7 bases, with 14 bases between. Germline V lookup: CDR1 LGHDT, CDR2 YNNKEL (reference sequence). CDR3 amino acids: CASSSPPDSEAFF. The CDR3 nucleotides read TGTGCCAGCAGCTCCCCCCCCGACAGTGAAGCTTTCTTT.

This CDR3 reads CEMGDRPNYGYTF. The CDR3 region has the DNA TGTGAAATGGGCGACAGGCCGAACTATGGCTACACCTTC. This chain connects TRBV2 to TRBJ1-2; D might be TRBD1 (6 bases). The CDR3 contains 13 residues. The germline V gene has CDR1 SNHLY and CDR2 FYNNEI.

This clone was detected only once. The chain uses TRBV19 and TRBJ2-1; 12 nucleotides match TRBD2. Germline V gene data show CDR1 as LNHDA and CDR2 as SQIVND (reference sequence). The CDR3 runs to 14 residues. The junction had 8 bases not matched to a gene; V was cut back by 5 bases and J by 12 bases. The CDR3 DNA reads TGTGCCAGTAGTCTAGCGGGGGGGCTGATGGGGCAGTTCTTC. It encodes CASSLAGGLMGQFF.

The rearrangement uses TRBV4-2 and TRBJ1-5; 9 bases are a match to TRBD1. Per the germline V gene, CDR1 is LGHNA and CDR2 is YNFKEQ. The V gene end was trimmed by 0 bases and the J gene end by 7 bases; junction bases not matched to a gene: 4. The CDR3 length is 15 residues. The CDR3 loop reads CASSQEGTGYQPQHF. Here the CDR3 DNA reads TGTGCCAGCAGCCAAGAAGGGACAGGGTACCAGCCCCAGCATTTT.

The chain uses TRBV25-1 and TRBJ1-1, with 12 bases aligning to TRBD1. Germline V gene lookup returns CDR1 MGHDK and CDR2 SYGVNS. The junction had 3 bases not matched to a gene; V was cut back by 8 bases and J by 5 bases. The CDR3 contains 13 residues. CDR3 sequence: CASQGQGATEAFF. For the CDR3, the DNA is TGTGCCAGCCAGGGACAGGGGGCAACTGAAGCTTTCTTT.

Here the CDR3 DNA reads TGTGCCAGTAGTAATTACCCCGGACAGGGAGAAGGGACTGAAGCTTTCTTT. Its protein is CASSNYPGQGEGTEAFF. The J gene is TRBJ1-1, the V gene TRBV19; 8 bases agree with TRBD1. Trimming at V came to 4 bases and at J to 5 bases, leaving 15 bases not matched to a gene. Germline assignment: CDR1 LNHDA and CDR2 SQIVND (reference sequence). The CDR3 spans 17 residues.

The chain uses TRBV3-1 (or the pseudogene TRBV3-2) and TRBJ1-1; D gene uncertain. The V end was cut by 6 bases, the J end by 11 bases, with 13 bases between. CDR1 is LGHDT and CDR2 is YNNKEL in the germline V gene (reference sequence). This CDR3 has 11 residues. The CDR3, as DNA: TGTGCCAGCAGGGGCCCAGTCGTGGCTTTCTTT. Protein: CASRGPVVAFF.

The sample holds one count of this clone. The chain joins TRBV27 to TRBJ1-5, with 7 positions matching TRBD1. The V and J ends lost 5 bases and 4 bases, in that order; junction bases with no gene match: 11. Germline CDR1 reads MNHEY; CDR2 reads SMNVEV (reference sequence). The CDR3 length is 16 residues. The CDR3 spells CASSASGTVENQPQHF. The CDR3 nucleotides are TGTGCCAGCAGTGCCTCGGGGACAGTGGAAAATCAGCCCCAGCATTTT.

The J gene is TRBJ2-3, the V gene TRBV7-9, with a tentative D call TRBD2 (8 bases). Germline CDR1 and CDR2: SEHNR and FQNEAQ (reference sequence). This CDR3 contains 16 residues. The V and J ends lost 2 bases and 2 bases respectively, with 14 bases between them. CDR3 sequence (DNA): TGTGCCAGCAGCTTAATCCGGGAGGGGGCCACAGATACGCAGTATTTT. Its translation: CASSLIREGATDTQYF.

The chain has TRBV15 and TRBJ1-5, with D possibly TRBD1 on 6 matching bases. The CDR3 totals 16 residues. V was cut by 0 bases and J by 7 bases, with 16 bases left in between. The germline gives CDR1 LNHNV, CDR2 YYDKDF (reference sequence). For the CDR3, the DNA is TGTGCCACCAGCAGAGACCTCACAGGGACCGGACAGCCCCAGCATTTT. This gives the protein CATSRDLTGTGQPQHF. The full variable domain, with the rest looked up from reference TRBV15 and TRBJ1-5, is DAMVIQNPRYQVTQFGKPVTLSCSQTLNHNVMYWYQQKSSQAPKLLFHYYDKDFNNEADTPDNFQSRRPNTSFCFLDIRSPGLGDTAMYLCATSRDLTGTGQPQHFGDGTRLSIL.

The J gene is TRBJ1-2, the V gene TRBV11-2; D is ambiguous. CDR3 length: 15 residues. Germline V gives CDR1 SGHAT, CDR2 FQNNGV. V was shortened by 3 bases and J by 0 bases, with 11 bases between the two germline ends. The CDR3 sequence is CASSFGGQSNYGYTF. The CDR3, as DNA: TGTGCCAGCAGCTTCGGTGGGCAGTCTAACTATGGCTACACCTTC.

The chain couples TRBV5-1 to TRBJ1-1; 12 nucleotides agree with TRBD1. Germline V gives CDR1 SGHRS, CDR2 YFSETQ. The CDR3 consists of 14 residues. The trim removed 4 bases at V and 7 bases at J, leaving 5 bases unmatched. The DNA for the CDR3 is TGCGCCAGCAGCCCGGGACAGGGGGCTGGTGAAGCTTTCTTT. It is translated as CASSPGQGAGEAFF.

This rearrangement joins TRBV2 to TRBJ2-7; possibly TRBD1 for D (6 bases). V was cut by 7 bases and J by 0 bases, with 13 bases left in between. Germline V gene lookup returns CDR1 SNHLY and CDR2 FYNNEI. This CDR3 spans 14 amino acids. The CDR3 loop is CASKGQGNSYEQYF. The DNA of the CDR3 is TGTGCCAGCAAAGGGCAGGGGAACTCCTACGAGCAGTACTTC.

The rearrangement uses TRBV11-2 and TRBJ2-3, with 9 bases identical to TRBD2. CDR1 is SGHAT, CDR2 FQNNGV, per germline. J gave up 1 base and V 6 bases, and 5 bases lay outside the gene matches. The CDR3 has 15 residues. The CDR3 region is CASSAGLAGTDTQYF. For the CDR3, the DNA is TGTGCCAGCAGTGCGGGACTAGCTGGCACAGATACGCAGTATTTT.

The chain joins TRBV18 to TRBJ2-7; D remains ambiguous. V dropped 6 bases and J dropped 3 bases, with 6 bases sitting between them. Germline V gene sequence: CDR1 KGHSH, CDR2 LQKENI. CDR3 length: 11 amino acids. The CDR3 DNA is TGTGCCAGCTCTACGGGCTACGAGCAGTACTTC. As protein: CASSTGYEQYF.

This rearrangement joins TRBV19 to TRBJ1-1; 8 bases map to TRBD1. V lost 4 bases, J lost 0 bases, and 4 bases stayed unmatched. The CDR3 has 15 residues. From germline, CDR1 is LNHDA and CDR2 SQIVND (reference sequence). DNA of the CDR3: TGTGCCAGTAGTACCGGACAGGGCCTGAACACTGAAGCTTTCTTT. Its protein is CASSTGQGLNTEAFF.

The rearrangement links TRBV10-3 to TRBJ2-5, with D uncertain. This CDR3 has 11 amino acids. The V gene's germline CDR1 is ENHRY and CDR2 SYGVKD. Trimming left V 4 bases short and J 5 bases short, with 5 bases between. Written as DNA, the CDR3 is TGTGCCATCAGTGCGAGGGAGACCCAGTACTTC. Its protein is CAISARETQYF.

V and J are TRBV28 and TRBJ2-6; a possible D gene is TRBD2 (5 bases). This CDR3 is built from 16 residues. Trimming shortened V by 3 bases and J by 0 bases, and 9 bases separated the two germline ends. CDR1 and CDR2 from the germline V gene are MDHEN and SYDVKM. CDR3 nucleotide sequence: TGTGCCAGCAGTTTGGTAGGGAGCTCTGGGGCCAACGTCCTGACTTTC. It encodes CASSLVGSSGANVLTF.

The J gene is TRBJ2-2, the V gene TRBV15, with D perhaps TRBD2 (6 bases). Trimming took 2 bases from V and 5 from J, leaving 21 bases between them. CDR3 length: 18 residues. CDR1 LNHNV and CDR2 YYDKDF come from the germline V gene (reference sequence). CDR3 sequence (DNA): TGTGCCACCAGCAGAAGGCCCCCCGAATCGGCGGGGACCGGGGAGCTGTTTTTT. This codes for CATSRRPPESAGTGELFF.

The V call is TRBV18, the J call TRBJ1-1; no reliable D call. The CDR3 loop spans 14 amino acids. The germline V and J ends were trimmed by 6 bases and 1 base, with 12 bases remaining between them. Germline V CDR1 and CDR2: KGHSH, LQKENI. CDR3 sequence reads: CASSLGKANTEAFF. In nucleotides, the CDR3 is TGTGCCAGCTCCCTCGGGAAAGCGAACACTGAAGCTTTCTTT.

This clone came up once. The junction differs from germline at one of its ends, possibly a read error. Additional DNA sequences in this sample encode the identical CDR3. This chain connects TRBV7-3 to TRBJ1-1, with D maybe TRBD1 (5 bases). The CDR3 contains 16 residues. The V gene's germline CDR1 is SGHTA and CDR2 FQGTGA. DNA of the CDR3: TGCGCCAGCAGCCCCGACGCGGGGGTCGGGAACACTGAAGCTTTCTTT. Its translation is CASSPDAGVGNTEAFF.

The chain combines TRBV9 with TRBJ1-3, with unresolved D. V lost 3 bases and J lost 0, with 4 bases in between. CDR1 is SGDLS and CDR2 is YYNGEE in the germline V gene. The CDR3 contains 13 residues. The CDR3 loop reads CASSASSGNTIYF. CDR3 sequence (DNA): TGTGCCAGCAGCGCTTCCTCTGGAAACACCATATATTTT.

The CDR3 loop reads CASSVPEMGLVTDTQYF. DNA of the CDR3: TGTGCCAGCAGCGTCCCGGAGATGGGACTAGTCACAGATACGCAGTATTTT. V and J are TRBV9 and TRBJ2-3; the match to TRBD2 covers 8 bases. CDR3 length: 17 amino acids. The V gene's germline CDR1 is SGDLS and CDR2 YYNGEE. With V trimmed by 2 bases and J by 2 bases, 10 bases remained unmatched.

The chain is built from TRBV5-5 and TRBJ1-5; 10 nucleotides agree with TRBD1. Germline V gives CDR1 SGHKS, CDR2 YYEKEE (reference sequence). The CDR3 runs 16 residues. V lost 0 bases, J lost 6 bases, and 6 bases stayed unmatched. The CDR3 here is CASSLVGTGVAQPQHF. DNA of the CDR3: TGTGCCAGCAGCTTGGTAGGGACAGGGGTGGCTCAGCCCCAGCATTTT.

The V call is TRBV2, the J call TRBJ1-5; TRBD1 agrees at 9 bases. The CDR3 is made up of 15 amino acids. Looked up from germline, CDR1 is SNHLY and CDR2 is FYNNEI. V shed 6 bases, J shed 2 bases, and the junction held 5 bases outside the gene matches. The CDR3 reads CASSTGGQGNQPQHF. CDR3 DNA sequence: TGTGCCAGCAGCACAGGGGGCCAGGGCAATCAGCCCCAGCATTTT.

This clone was detected once. The V call is TRBV29-1, the J call TRBJ2-3, with D possibly being TRBD2 (6 bases). The germline V gene has CDR1 SQVTM and CDR2 ANQGSEA. V lost 3 bases and J 5 bases, leaving 18 bases between the germline ends. This CDR3 region has 15 residues. CDR3: CSVEKVAGPEDTQYF. The CDR3 DNA reads TGCAGCGTTGAGAAGGTTGCGGGGCCCGAAGATACGCAGTATTTT.